The rows below give T cell receptor beta chains drawn from one sample of a study of T cells of healthy individuals. Each CDR3 protein is one row after TCRdb ran MiXCR on the 5' RACE reads. The table lists about 100,000 distinct CDR3 sequences, approximately 15% of them singletons, with 6.2% in the top ten. Receptors originate from a human donor in good health. Each CDR3 is given with its conserved first and last residue. Each record gives: D gene, J gene, V gene, clone size, CDR3 DNA, CDR3 protein. The D gene is left open where the match is weak. Size is stated for part of the rows, as once, few or many counts, or as a class when the clone is expanded.

D: -; J: TRBJ1-6; V: TRBV28; size: -; DNA: TGTGCCAGCAGACAGGGAAGAAATAATTCACCCCTCCACTTT; CDR3: CASRQGRNNSPLHF
D: -; J: TRBJ1-1; V: TRBV25-1; size: few; DNA: TGTGCCAGCAGTGAATACCCGTCACGGAACACTGAAGCTTTCTTT; CDR3: CASSEYPSRNTEAFF
D: TRBD1; J: TRBJ2-3; V: TRBV6-2/TRBV6-3; size: -; DNA: TGTGCCAGCAGCTACGGACAGGAGGCGGATACGCAGTATTTT; CDR3: CASSYGQEADTQYF
D: TRBD2; J: TRBJ2-2; V: TRBV11-2; size: -; DNA: TGTGCCAGCAGCTTAGGGCTAGCGGACGGGGAGCTGTTTTTT; CDR3: CASSLGLADGELFF
D: -; J: TRBJ1-2; V: TRBV11-2; size: -; DNA: TGTGCCAGCAGCCCTGGCCGGAGTTTTAACTATGGCTACACCTTC; CDR3: CASSPGRSFNYGYTF
D: -; J: TRBJ2-7; V: TRBV10-3; size: -; DNA: TGTGCCATCAGTGAGTCGGCAGCTAGATTGGCCTACGAGCAGTACTTC; CDR3: CAISESAARLAYEQYF
D: -; J: TRBJ2-2; V: TRBV12-3/TRBV12-4; size: many; DNA: TGTGCCAGCAGTCCTCAGGGGCACGGGGAGCTGTTTTTT; CDR3: CASSPQGHGELFF
D: -; J: TRBJ2-1; V: TRBV20-1; size: few; DNA: TGCAGTGCCCCTAGGTGGGGGGCCTTATACAATGAGCAGTTCTTC; CDR3: CSAPRWGALYNEQFF
D: -; J: TRBJ1-1; V: TRBV14; size: many; DNA: TGTGCCAGCAGTTTTGGGCCGAACACTGAAGCTTTCTTT; CDR3: CASSFGPNTEAFF
D: -; J: TRBJ2-2; V: TRBV12-3/TRBV12-4; size: few; DNA: TGTGCCAGCAGTTTCAACACCGCGAACACCGGGGAGCTGTTTTTT; CDR3: CASSFNTANTGELFF
D: -; J: TRBJ1-2; V: TRBV6-5; size: few; DNA: TGTGCCAGCAGTTACTCAACGATCGGCACAGGTGGCTACACCTTC; CDR3: CASSYSTIGTGGYTF
D: -; J: TRBJ2-7; V: TRBV21-1; size: few; DNA: TGTGCCAGCAGCAAGATAGCGTACGAGCAGTACTTC; CDR3: CASSKIAYEQYF
D: TRBD2; J: TRBJ2-5; V: TRBV28; size: -; DNA: TGTGCCAGCATTTCTCTTGGGAGGGAAGAGACCCAGTACTTC; CDR3: CASISLGREETQYF
D: TRBD2; J: TRBJ2-1; V: TRBV24-1; size: many; DNA: TGTGCCACCAGTGATTTGTGGGGGGGAGTTGAGCAGTTCTTC; CDR3: CATSDLWGGVEQFF
D: -; J: TRBJ2-7; V: TRBV28; size: few; DNA: TGTGCCAGCAGTCTCCCACCGGGTGATGACGAGCAGTACTTC; CDR3: CASSLPPGDDEQYF
D: -; J: TRBJ2-3; V: TRBV7-9; size: -; DNA: TGTGCCAGCAGCTTAGCAGGGGCCACAGATACGCAGTATTTT; CDR3: CASSLAGATDTQYF
D: -; J: TRBJ2-3; V: TRBV5-4; size: few; DNA: TGTGCCAGCAGCCAGGGGAAGGAGGGCACAGATACGCAGTATTTT; CDR3: CASSQGKEGTDTQYF
D: -; J: TRBJ2-7; V: TRBV20-1; size: many; DNA: TGCAGTGCTGGCTCCGGGACCTACGAGCAGTACTTC; CDR3: CSAGSGTYEQYF
D: -; J: TRBJ2-3; V: TRBV19; size: few; DNA: TGTGCCAGTAGTCGATCCGGGACGGCAGGATCAGATACGCAGTATTTT; CDR3: CASSRSGTAGSDTQYF
D: TRBD2; J: TRBJ2-5; V: TRBV12-3/TRBV12-4; size: -; DNA: TGTGCCAGCAGTTCCTGGACTAGCGGGACGGGGGAGACCCAGTACTTC; CDR3: CASSSWTSGTGETQYF
D: TRBD2; J: TRBJ2-1; V: TRBV5-1; size: -; DNA: TGCGCCAGCACCAGATTATATAGCGGGGGGACCTACAATGAGCAGTTCTTC; CDR3: CASTRLYSGGTYNEQFF
D: -; J: TRBJ2-2; V: TRBV25-1; size: few; DNA: TGTGCCAGCAGTGAATCCCTACTTCGAGGCGGGGAGCTGTTTTTT; CDR3: CASSESLLRGGELFF
D: -; J: TRBJ1-3; V: TRBV6-1; size: -; DNA: TGTGCCAGCGGGCCTTCTGGAAACACCATATATTTT; CDR3: CASGPSGNTIYF
D: -; J: TRBJ1-2; V: TRBV10-2; size: many; DNA: TGCGCCAGCAGTGAGCTACAAGTATATGGCTACACCTTC; CDR3: CASSELQVYGYTF
D: -; J: TRBJ2-1; V: TRBV21-1; size: few; DNA: TGTGCCAGCAGCCCCCTAGTTAATGAGCAGTTCTTC; CDR3: CASSPLVNEQFF
D: -; J: TRBJ1-5; V: TRBV6-2/TRBV6-3; size: -; DNA: TGTGCCAGCAGTTACTCGACCGGGGACCAGCCCCAGCATTTT; CDR3: CASSYSTGDQPQHF
D: -; J: TRBJ1-3; V: TRBV10-3; size: -; DNA: TGTGCCATCAGTGAGTCGGGGACCTCTGGAAACACCATATATTTT; CDR3: CAISESGTSGNTIYF
D: -; J: TRBJ2-1; V: TRBV19; size: many; DNA: TGTGCCAGTAGTACAGCTTCCGGGGCCTACAATGAGCAGTTCTTC; CDR3: CASSTASGAYNEQFF
D: -; J: TRBJ1-5; V: TRBV6-1; size: many; DNA: TGTGCCAGCAGTGAATTTGACAAGCATAGCAATCAGCCCCAGCATTTT; CDR3: CASSEFDKHSNQPQHF
D: -; J: TRBJ1-2; V: TRBV4-2; size: -; DNA: TGTGCCAGCAGCCAAGCGCAGGGAGATGCTAACTATGGCTACACCTTC; CDR3: CASSQAQGDANYGYTF
D: -; J: TRBJ1-1; V: TRBV6-5; size: many; DNA: TGTGCCAGCAGTTACGCAGGGGAAGCTTTCTTT; CDR3: CASSYAGEAFF
D: -; J: TRBJ2-3; V: TRBV7-9; size: -; DNA: TGTGCCAGCAGCTGGCTCCTAGCGGATACGCAGTATTTT; CDR3: CASSWLLADTQYF
D: TRBD2; J: TRBJ2-7; V: TRBV3-1; size: -; DNA: TGTGCCAGCAGCCAAGGTTACAGCGGGGGGGCCTCCTACGAGCAGTACTTC; CDR3: CASSQGYSGGASYEQYF
D: -; J: TRBJ1-5; V: TRBV11-1; size: few; DNA: TGTGCCAGCAGCTTTGGACAGTCCCAGGGTAGCAGCAATCAGCCCCAGCATTTT; CDR3: CASSFGQSQGSSNQPQHF
D: -; J: TRBJ2-7; V: TRBV7-8; size: -; DNA: TGTGCCAGCAGCTTAGAAGGTCGGCTGGATGAGCAGTACTTC; CDR3: CASSLEGRLDEQYF